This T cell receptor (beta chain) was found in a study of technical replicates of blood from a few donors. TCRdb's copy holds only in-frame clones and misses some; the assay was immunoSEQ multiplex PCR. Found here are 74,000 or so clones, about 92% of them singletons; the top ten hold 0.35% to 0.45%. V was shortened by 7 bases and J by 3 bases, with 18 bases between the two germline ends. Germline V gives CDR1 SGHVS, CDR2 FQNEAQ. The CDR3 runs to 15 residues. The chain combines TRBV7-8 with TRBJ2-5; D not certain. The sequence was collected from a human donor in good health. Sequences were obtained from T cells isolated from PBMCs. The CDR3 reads CASTPLPRGEETQYF. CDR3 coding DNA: TGTGCCAGCACTCCCCTCCCCAGAGGAGAAGAGACCCAGTACTTC.